In its sample, the clone carrying this TCR beta chain was seen a few times. These data are taken from a study of blood T cell repertoires in COVID-19. In germline, CDR1 is SGHDN, CDR2 FVKESK. V lost 3 bases, J lost 2 bases, and 11 bases lay in between. The CDR3 totals 16 residues. Assay used: immunoSEQ multiplex PCR; TCRdb lists only in-frame clones, some missing. The table includes about 210,000 clones, roughly nine tenths detected once. This clonotype was obtained from a man in his forties or fifties with acute or convalescent COVID-19. Sequenced input: peripheral blood. This chain links TRBV14 with TRBJ2-6, with D possibly matching TRBD1 (5 bases). The CDR3: CASSQLGVTGANVLTF. The CDR3 DNA reads TGTGCCAGCAGCCAGTTAGGGGTAACTGGGGCCAACGTCCTGACTTTC.